This is a list of T cell receptor beta chains from one sample in a study of long-term antiretroviral therapy in people with HIV. Here immunoSEQ multiplex PCR was the method, and the copy in TCRdb shows in-frame clones only, minus some. The data hold a few thousand clones, with more than 75% observed a single time. Source: unsorted PBMCs, taken 1.3 years after starting antiretroviral therapy. Every receptor here comes from a woman aged 50 to 60 with HIV. CDR3s include the opening cysteine and the closing phenylalanine or tryptophan. D genes are given only for firm matches. Where a row states a size, it is once, few, many or the class of an expanded clone; other rows omit it.

len	v_gene	abundance	d_gene	j_gene	CDR3nt	CDR3aa
14	TRBV30	-	-	TRBJ1-3	TGTGCCTGGAGGGGCGGATACTCTGGAAACACCATATATTTT	CAWRGGYSGNTIYF
14	TRBV6-5	-	-	TRBJ1-6	TGTGCCAGCAGCGACGACGGAACTTATTCACCCCTCCACTTT	CASSDDGTYSPLHF
15	TRBV27	-	TRBD2	TRBJ2-1	TGTGCCAGCACTCGTAGACTAGCGGGGAACAATGAGCAGTTCTTC	CASTRRLAGNNEQFF
15	TRBV5-1	-	TRBD1	TRBJ1-4	TGCGCCAGCAGCTTAGGTGGGACAGGGCTTGAAAAACTGTTTTTT	CASSLGGTGLEKLFF
17	TRBV5-1	-	TRBD2	TRBJ2-2	TGCGCCAGCAGCTTAGGAGCGGGGGGGATCAACACCGGGGAGCTGTTTTTT	CASSLGAGGINTGELFF
14	TRBV7-9	-	-	TRBJ1-2	TGTGCCAGCAGCTTAGGGACCGCCTCCGGTGGCTACACCTTC	CASSLGTASGGYTF
15	TRBV5-1	-	-	TRBJ1-1	TGCGCCAGCAGCCCGGGGGACGTAGTGAACACTGAAGCTTTCTTT	CASSPGDVVNTEAFF
14	TRBV18	few	-	TRBJ1-1	TGTGCCAGCTCACCACTGGAGGAGGAAAGCGGAGCTTTCTTT	CASSPLEEESGAFF
13	TRBV5-1	-	-	TRBJ1-1	TGCGCCAGCAGCAGAAACACAAACACTGAAGCTTTCTTT	CASSRNTNTEAFF
13	TRBV18	-	TRBD1	TRBJ1-5	TGTGCCAGCTCATCGGACAGGGATCAGCCCCAGCATTTT	CASSSDRDQPQHF
15	TRBV19	-	TRBD2	TRBJ2-1	TGTGCCAGTAGTAGCTATTTACGGGGGGTCAATGAGCAGTTCTTC	CASSSYLRGVNEQFF
15	TRBV5-8	-	TRBD1	TRBJ2-5	TGTGCCAGCAGCTTGTGGGGACAGGGCCAAGAGACCCAGTACTTC	CASSLWGQGQETQYF
16	TRBV11-2	-	TRBD1	TRBJ2-1	TGTGCCAGCAGCTTTTGGGAGACAGGGGTACACAATGAGCAGTTCTTC	CASSFWETGVHNEQFF
16	TRBV11-1	-	TRBD1	TRBJ2-5	TGTGCCAGCAGCCCCACCGGGACAGGGGTGGTGGAGACCCAGTACTTC	CASSPTGTGVVETQYF
15	TRBV7-9	few	-	TRBJ2-3	TGTGCCAGCAGCCACGGGACATCCTCCCGGGATACGCAGTATTTT	CASSHGTSSRDTQYF
13	TRBV9	-	TRBD1	TRBJ1-2	TGTGCCAGCAGCGTAGGTGAGGGGGCCGGCTACACCTTC	CASSVGEGAGYTF
16	TRBV7-8	-	-	TRBJ1-3	TGTGCCAGCAGCCGAAAACAGGCTTACTCTGGAAACACCATATATTTT	CASSRKQAYSGNTIYF
14	TRBV5-1	-	-	TRBJ2-1	TGCGCCAGCAGCTTGGGACAGTCCTTCAATGAGCAGTTCTTC	CASSLGQSFNEQFF
14	TRBV18	-	-	TRBJ2-5	TGTGCCAGCTCACCACAATGGGGTCAGGAGACCCAGTACTTC	CASSPQWGQETQYF
12	TRBV7-9	-	-	TRBJ2-1	TGTGCCAGCAGTCCAGGGGGGAGTGAGCAGTTCTTC	CASSPGGSEQFF